This T cell receptor (beta chain) was documented in a study of blood T cell repertoires in COVID-19. Study in general: Acute-phase and convalescent COVID-19 samples originated in the United States, Italy and Spain. In each case, the material was cDNA or gDNA derived from T cells, B-cell-depleted T cells, or PBMCs.

Germline CDR1 is MNHEY and CDR2 is SVGEGT. J was trimmed by 6 bases and V by 6 bases; bases with no gene match: 7. The CDR3 loop spans 14 amino acids. Authors' analysis steps: Nucleated cell counts were estimated from reference gene primer amplification. Only in-frame clones appear in the TCRdb table, and some are missing; sequencing was by immunoSEQ multiplex PCR. V and J calls and clone size are as listed in that table; D and trimming were resolved from the DNA. The sample shows some 53,000 clones, over 75% of them seen only once. The sequence was collected from a human donor with active COVID-19. The donor label of this sample is uncertain. The chain combines TRBV6-2 or TRBV6-3 with TRBJ2-7, with TRBD2 identical over 11 bases. The sequencing sample was made of peripheral blood. The CDR3 nucleotides read TGTGCCAGCAGCCGAGCCGGGACTAGCGGCGAGCAGTACTTC. Encoded protein: CASSRAGTSGEQYF.